The 16 T cell receptor beta chains in this list originate from one sample, sequenced in a study of long-term antiretroviral therapy in people with HIV. A v3.0 immunoSEQ assay was performed at survey level. TCRdb's copy holds only in-frame clones and misses some; the assay was immunoSEQ multiplex PCR. The table lists tens of thousands of clones, approximately 86% of them singletons. The material sequenced was unsorted PBMCs, taken 1.6 years after starting antiretroviral therapy. The source of these receptors is a man aged 40-50 years with HIV.

The chain carries TRBV7-3 and TRBJ1-2; D uncertain. Trimming left V 5 bases short and J 5 bases short, with 27 bases between. CDR3 length: 18 amino acids. CDR1 and CDR2 (germline): SGHTA, FQGTGA. As DNA, the CDR3 is TGTGCCAGCAGCCCCCGAACACCATGGGAGGGTTCGGGGTATGGCTACACCTTC. It is translated as CASSPRTPWEGSGYGYTF.

The chain links TRBV18 to TRBJ2-2; 9 bases are shared with TRBD2. Germline V gene sequence: CDR1 KGHSH, CDR2 LQKENI. V lost 3 bases to trimming and J lost 1 base; unmatched junction nucleotides: 3. CDR3 size: 16 residues. CDR3 loop: CASSPRLAENTGELFF. CDR3 nucleotides: TGTGCCAGCTCACCCCGACTAGCGGAGAACACCGGGGAGCTGTTTTTT. The entire variable domain, with the rest obtained from reference TRBV18 and TRBJ2-2, is as follows: NAGVMQNPRHLVRRRGQEARLRCSPMKGHSHVYWYRQLPEEGLKFMVYLQKENIIDESGMPKERFSAEFPKEGPSILRIQQVVRGDSAAYFCASSPRLAENTGELFFGEGSRLTVL.

The rearrangement joins TRBV18 to TRBJ2-7, with 7 bases fitting TRBD1. Germline trimming cut 3 bases from V and 9 bases from J; bases unmatched to any gene: 8. The germline gives CDR1 KGHSH, CDR2 LQKENI. This CDR3 spans 13 amino acids. The CDR3 reads CASSPGTAGRQYF. CDR3 sequence (DNA): TGTGCCAGCTCACCCGGGACAGCCGGGCGGCAGTACTTC. The full variable domain, with the rest looked up from reference TRBV18 and TRBJ2-7, is NAGVMQNPRHLVRRRGQEARLRCSPMKGHSHVYWYRQLPEEGLKFMVYLQKENIIDESGMPKERFSAEFPKEGPSILRIQQVVRGDSAAYFCASSPGTAGRQYFGPGTRLTVT.

In its sample, this clone was seen a few times. The CDR3 bases are TGTGCCAGCAGCTTAGGGGGCCCGTACCCCCAGCATTTT. Protein: CASSLGGPYPQHF. The chain combines TRBV7-9 with TRBJ1-5; possible D gene TRBD1, 5 bases. With 1 base removed from V and 10 bases from J, the gap between germline ends came to 11 bases. This CDR3 region has 13 residues. Germline loops: CDR1 SEHNR, CDR2 FQNEAQ (reference sequence). Full variable domain (outside the CDR3, taken from reference TRBV7-9 and TRBJ1-5): DTGVSQNPRHKITKRGQNVTFRCDPISEHNRLYWYRQTLGQGPEFLTYFQNEAQLEKSRLLSDRFSAERPKGSFSTLEIQRTEQGDSAMYLCASSLGGPYPQHFGDGTRLSIL.

The chain carries TRBV5-1 and TRBJ2-7; D unclear. The V end was cut by 5 bases, the J end by 3 bases, with 9 bases between. Germline loops: CDR1 SGHRS, CDR2 YFSETQ. This CDR3 spans 12 amino acids. The CDR3 is CASRPDNYEQYF. As DNA, the CDR3 is TGCGCCAGCAGGCCTGATAACTACGAGCAGTACTTC. The entire variable domain, with the rest obtained from reference TRBV5-1 and TRBJ2-7, is as follows: KAGVTQTPRYLIKTRGQQVTLSCSPISGHRSVSWYQQTPGQGLQFLFEYFSETQRNKGNFPGRFSGRQFSNSRSEMNVSTLELGDSALYLCASRPDNYEQYFGPGTRLTVT.

This sequence joins TRBV4-2 and TRBJ1-1; D remains ambiguous. Germline CDR1 and CDR2: LGHNA and YNFKEQ. The V and J ends lost 6 bases and 6 bases respectively, with 23 bases between them. The CDR3 consists of 16 residues. The CDR3 sequence is CASSPSMRMKGAEAFF. The CDR3 nucleotides read TGTGCCAGCAGTCCTTCCATGCGGATGAAGGGTGCTGAAGCTTTCTTT.

This clone was observed a few times. The chain recombines TRBV10-2 with TRBJ1-6; D is perhaps TRBD1 (6 bases). From germline, CDR1 is WSHSY and CDR2 SAAADI. The CDR3 sequence is 15 residues long. Trimming removed 3 bases at V and 5 bases at J, with 11 bases between. Here the CDR3 reads CASSETGLNNSPLHF. The CDR3 region has the DNA TGCGCCAGCAGTGAAACAGGGTTGAATAATTCACCCCTCCACTTT.

The chain combines TRBV6-6 with TRBJ1-1; D is unresolved. This CDR3 is built from 13 residues. V dropped 0 bases and J dropped 6 bases, with 8 bases sitting between them. CDR1 is MNHNY and CDR2 is SVGAGI in the germline V gene (reference sequence). CDR3 in DNA: TGTGCCAGCAGTTACTCGACCAGCTCTGAAGCTTTCTTT. Translation gives CASSYSTSSEAFF.

This chain connects TRBV27 to TRBJ2-1, with TRBD1 matching over 11 bases. J lost 8 bases, V lost 6 bases, and 12 bases had no gene match. The CDR3 covers 16 residues. The V gene's germline CDR1 is MNHEY and CDR2 SMNVEV (reference sequence). CDR3 sequence reads: CASRTGQGALRDEQFF. For the CDR3, the DNA is TGTGCCAGCAGGACCGGACAGGGGGCTTTACGGGATGAGCAGTTCTTC.

V gene TRBV5-1 combines with J gene TRBJ1-1, with 8 nucleotides matching TRBD1. In germline, CDR1 is SGHRS, CDR2 YFSETQ. This CDR3 comprises 13 residues. The junction had 4 bases not matched to a gene; V was cut back by 4 bases and J by 5 bases. As DNA, the CDR3 is TGCGCCAGCAGCCTGGGACAGGCTACTGAAGCTTTCTTT. This gives the protein CASSLGQATEAFF. Based on the CDR3 plus reference TRBV5-1 and TRBJ1-1, the full variable domain is KAGVTQTPRYLIKTRGQQVTLSCSPISGHRSVSWYQQTPGQGLQFLFEYFSETQRNKGNFPGRFSGRQFSNSRSEMNVSTLELGDSALYLCASSLGQATEAFFGQGTRLTVV.

The V call is TRBV11-3, the J call TRBJ2-7, with D possibly TRBD1 on 6 matching bases. Trimming removed 6 bases from V and 0 bases from J, with 15 bases in between. The CDR3 is 15 residues long. Germline CDR1 is SGHNT and CDR2 is YENEEA. CDR3 sequence (DNA): TGTGCCAGCAGTCATGACCAGGGGAGCTCCTACGAGCAGTACTTC. This encodes CASSHDQGSSYEQYF.

This chain joins TRBV10-3 and TRBJ2-7, with 12 positions matching TRBD2. CDR3 length equals 14 residues. The J segment lost 2 bases and the V segment lost 4 bases, leaving 0 bases of the junction unmatched. In germline, CDR1 is ENHRY, CDR2 SYGVKD. CDR3 DNA sequence: TGTGCCATCAGTGGGACTAGCGGGGCCTACGAGCAGTACTTC. It codes for CAISGTSGAYEQYF.

In this sample, this clone turned up once. This chain uses TRBV20-1 with TRBJ1-1, with D possibly matching TRBD1 (5 bases). Looked up from germline, CDR1 is DFQATT and CDR2 is SNEGSKA (reference sequence). Trimming removed 5 bases at V and 7 bases at J, with 11 bases between. The CDR3 is made up of 11 amino acids. CDR3 in amino acids: CSAYPGSEAFF. CDR3 sequence (DNA): TGCAGTGCTTACCCAGGGAGTGAAGCTTTCTTT.

This clone was detected only a few times. The rearrangement links TRBV4-1 to TRBJ1-6, with 7 positions matching TRBD1. The CDR3 sequence is 15 residues long. The J segment lost 9 bases and the V segment lost 2 bases, leaving 7 bases of the junction unmatched. Germline CDR1 is MGHRA and CDR2 is YSYEKL. The DNA of the CDR3 is TGCGCCAGCAGCCAAAAACAGGGGACTAGTTCACCCCTCCACTTT. This encodes CASSQKQGTSSPLHF.

Worth noting for this clone: Additional DNA sequences in this sample encode the identical CDR3. This rearrangement joins TRBV6-5 to TRBJ2-7, with D unclear. This CDR3 is built from 14 residues. V lost 5 bases and J 5 bases, leaving 16 bases between the germline ends. Germline-derived CDR1 and CDR2 are MNHEY and SVGAGI. The CDR3 DNA is TGTGCCAGCAGTGTAGGTCTTCCCGTCCACGAGCAGTACTTC. Amino acids: CASSVGLPVHEQYF.

The chain couples TRBV29-1 to TRBJ2-1; TRBD2 matches at 12 bases. CDR1 SQVTM and CDR2 ANQGSEA come from the germline V gene. The CDR3 is made up of 18 amino acids. V lost 5 bases, J lost 8 bases, and 19 bases stayed unmatched. CDR3 sequence (DNA): TGCAGCGTTTCGACCATGACTAGCGGGAGAGGTCAACGGGATGAGCAGTTCTTC. The encoded protein is CSVSTMTSGRGQRDEQFF.